Listed below are T cell receptor beta chains from one sample, sequenced in a study of T cell repertoires in cytomegalovirus infection. TCRdb independently ran MiXCR on the reads; one entry per CDR3 protein. The sample holds over 250,000 distinct CDR3 sequences, roughly 26% seen once. Sequencing was done on a sample of PBMCs. The receptor source for this set is a human donor in good health (CMV status not recorded). Some clones in this sample may be carry-over from other donors' samples. Each CDR3 is given with its conserved first and last residue. Fields, in order: J gene, clone size, V gene, D gene, CDR3 DNA, CDR3 protein. The D gene is left open where the match is weak. Not every row has a clone size; where given, it reads once, few, many or a size class.

J gene: TRBJ1-1; clone size: NA; V gene: TRBV7-9; D gene: NA; CDR3 DNA: TGTGCCAGCGCTGGGGGGGGGTACACTGAAGCTTTCTTT; CDR3 protein: CASAGGGYTEAFF
J gene: TRBJ2-2; clone size: NA; V gene: TRBV7-9; D gene: NA; CDR3 DNA: TGTGCCAGCCACAGAGGAGGCCCGAACACCGGGGAGCTGTTTTTT; CDR3 protein: CASHRGGPNTGELFF
J gene: TRBJ2-7; clone size: few; V gene: TRBV20-1; D gene: TRBD2; CDR3 DNA: TGCAGTGCTAGTCGGGGGGATACCTACGAGCAGTACTTC; CDR3 protein: CSASRGDTYEQYF
J gene: TRBJ2-2; clone size: few; V gene: TRBV29-1; D gene: TRBD2; CDR3 DNA: TGCAGCGTCGGCGGGACTAGCGGGTACACCGGGGAGCTGTTTTTT; CDR3 protein: CSVGGTSGYTGELFF
J gene: TRBJ2-3; clone size: few; V gene: TRBV7-2; D gene: TRBD2; CDR3 DNA: TGTGCCAGCAGCCAAAGGACTAGCGGGTCAGATACGCAGTATTTT; CDR3 protein: CASSQRTSGSDTQYF
J gene: TRBJ2-4; clone size: NA; V gene: TRBV28; D gene: NA; CDR3 DNA: TGTGCCAGCAGTTTAGGTGAAAACATTCAGTACTTC; CDR3 protein: CASSLGENIQYF
J gene: TRBJ1-1; clone size: once; V gene: TRBV10-3; D gene: TRBD1; CDR3 DNA: TGTGCCATCAGTGAACAGGGGATTGGCACTGAAGCTTTCTTT; CDR3 protein: CAISEQGIGTEAFF
J gene: TRBJ2-7; clone size: NA; V gene: TRBV6-6; D gene: NA; CDR3 DNA: TGTGCCAGCAGTTACGGTGGGTTCTACGAGCAGTACTTC; CDR3 protein: CASSYGGFYEQYF
J gene: TRBJ2-7; clone size: many; V gene: TRBV6-1; D gene: NA; CDR3 DNA: TGTGCCAGCAGCGAGAATGACTTCCCGCGCGAGCAGTACTTC; CDR3 protein: CASSENDFPREQYF
J gene: TRBJ2-3; clone size: many; V gene: TRBV7-3; D gene: NA; CDR3 DNA: TGTGCCAGCAGCCCCCGGACAGCCAACACAGATACGCAGTATTTT; CDR3 protein: CASSPRTANTDTQYF
J gene: TRBJ1-4; clone size: few; V gene: TRBV20-1; D gene: NA; CDR3 DNA: TGCAGTGCTAGAGATCGGCGGCAGGGGAGTGAAAAACTGTTTTTT; CDR3 protein: CSARDRRQGSEKLFF
J gene: TRBJ1-1; clone size: few; V gene: TRBV10-3; D gene: TRBD1; CDR3 DNA: TGTGCCATCAGTGAAGGGACAGGGTACGGAGCTTTCTTT; CDR3 protein: CAISEGTGYGAFF